These 9 T cell receptor beta chains share one sample of origin, sequenced in a study of T cell responses to AZD1222 COVID-19 vaccine. The repertoire was sequenced with immunoSEQ multiplex PCR; TCRdb's copy has only in-frame clones and lacks some. Among some 130,000 clones, around 90% were seen once, and the ten largest hold approximately 2.6%. The starting material was peripheral blood, obtained 28 days after the second AZD1222 dose. Receptors were obtained from an adult who received the AZD1222 COVID-19 vaccine.

The CDR3 is CASSYSGGEPGNTIYF. CDR3 bases: TGTGCCAGCAGTTACTCAGGGGGGGAACCTGGAAACACCATATATTTT. This chain connects TRBV6-6 to TRBJ1-3, with D tentatively TRBD1 (6 bases). Trimming stripped 0 bases from V and 2 bases from J, with 11 bases between. The germline CDR1 and CDR2 sequences are MNHNY and SVGAGI (reference sequence). CDR3 length: 16 amino acids.

The chain uses TRBV14 and TRBJ1-4, with D unresolved. With 5 bases removed from V and 3 bases from J, the gap between germline ends came to 16 bases. Germline CDR1 and CDR2: SGHDN and FVKESK. The CDR3 loop spans 16 amino acids. CDR3 sequence: CASSKTAGQSNEKLFF. In DNA, the CDR3 is TGTGCCAGCAGCAAAACCGCGGGTCAGTCTAATGAAAAACTGTTTTTT.

The chain carries TRBV15 and TRBJ1-5; D is undetermined. CDR1 and CDR2 (germline): LNHNV, YYDKDF (reference sequence). The CDR3 runs 11 residues. The V end lost 8 bases, the J end lost 9 bases, and 11 bases lay between the germline ends. The CDR3 DNA reads TGTGCCACCGGGAAGGGATCGCCCCAGCATTTT. It encodes CATGKGSPQHF.

The chain carries TRBV7-2 and TRBJ1-2; possibly TRBD1 for D (6 bases). The germline V gene has CDR1 SGHTA and CDR2 FQGNSA. This CDR3 has 15 residues. Trimming removed 5 bases at V and 2 bases at J, with 15 bases between. CDR3 in DNA: TGTGCCAGCAGCCCCCGCCCCGGACAGAACTATGGCTACACCTTC. Translation: CASSPRPGQNYGYTF. Using reference TRBV7-2 and TRBJ1-2 for the parts outside the CDR3, the full variable domain is GAGVSQSPSNKVTEKGKDVELRCDPISGHTALYWYRQSLGQGLEFLIYFQGNSAPDKSGLPSDRFSAERTGGSVSTLTIQRTQQEDSAVYLCASSPRPGQNYGYTFGSGTRLTVV.

The rearrangement links TRBV6-2 or TRBV6-3 to TRBJ2-1, with D uncertain. Deletions cut 1 base from V and 5 bases from J, with 12 bases between. The CDR3 spans 15 residues. Germline CDR1 reads MNHEY; CDR2 reads SVGEGT. CDR3 sequence reads: CASSYYRVPNNEQFF. As DNA, the CDR3 is TGTGCCAGCAGTTACTACCGGGTTCCGAACAATGAGCAGTTCTTC.

The rearrangement links TRBV9 to TRBJ2-3; 9 bases map to TRBD1. Germline V gene lookup returns CDR1 SGDLS and CDR2 YYNGEE. Losses at the gene ends were 0 bases for V and 6 bases for J; bases not matched to a gene: 5. This CDR3 spans 15 amino acids. The CDR3 reads CASSVVGQGMDTQYF. CDR3 sequence (DNA): TGTGCCAGCAGCGTAGTGGGACAGGGTATGGATACGCAGTATTTT.

V usage is TRBV19 and J usage is TRBJ1-5; no clear D. This CDR3 region has 15 residues. CDR1 and CDR2 (germline): LNHDA, SQIVND (reference sequence). The germline V and J ends were trimmed by 0 bases and 5 bases, with 11 bases remaining between them. The CDR3 coding sequence is TGTGCCAGTAGTATAGAGGCAGGTGGCTATCAGCCCCAGCATTTT. The encoded protein is CASSIEAGGYQPQHF.

This clone was seen more than once but under ten times. This chain uses TRBV19 with TRBJ1-5; D not certain. Trimming left V 1 base short and J 0 bases short, with 19 bases between. The germline gives CDR1 LNHDA, CDR2 SQIVND (reference sequence). The CDR3 totals 19 residues. CDR3 protein: CASSIVPRRAADSNQPQHF. In DNA form, the CDR3 reads TGTGCCAGTAGTATAGTCCCCAGGAGGGCAGCCGATAGCAATCAGCCCCAGCATTTT.

This clone appeared a few times. This chain connects TRBV7-8 to TRBJ1-1; D ambiguous. Per the germline V gene, CDR1 is SGHVS and CDR2 is FQNEAQ. Trimming removed 1 base from V and 1 base from J, with 13 bases in between. The CDR3 consists of 16 residues. As DNA, the CDR3 is TGTGCCAGCAGCTTAGGGGTAGGGCCCGAGAACACTGAAGCTTTCTTT. It encodes CASSLGVGPENTEAFF.